This is a list of T cell receptor beta chains from one sample in a study of human T cells and chemical hapten exposure. TCRdb re-analysed the RACE reads in MiXCR, keeping a single row per CDR3 protein. The sample consists of 97,000 or so distinct CDR3 sequences, 25% to 35% of them appearing once. The sample consisted of whole blood, taken in connection with sensitization to the hapten diphenylcyclopropenone (DPC). The source of these receptors is a man in his forties with alopecia areata. Some clones in this sample may be carry-over from other donors' samples. The CDR3 runs from the conserved cysteine through the conserved F or W. Each record gives: V gene, J gene, D gene, clone size, CDR3 DNA, CDR3 protein. D genes are given only for firm matches. Rows give clone size only sometimes, using once, few, many, or a class for an expanded clone.

TRBV20-1	TRBJ1-3	.	once	TGCAGTGCGCAAACTGACAGCTCTGGAAACACCATATATTTT	CSAQTDSSGNTIYF
TRBV6-5	TRBJ1-1	.	.	TGTGCCAGCAGTTACTCGTGGGACGGAACGACGGGAGCTTTCTTT	CASSYSWDGTTGAFF
TRBV3-1	TRBJ2-1	.	.	TGTGCCAGCAGCCAAGAATCCCAGCGGGCCTACAATGAGCAGTTCTTC	CASSQESQRAYNEQFF
TRBV9	TRBJ2-1	TRBD2	.	TGTGCCAGCAGCCCCGGGACTAGGGGTATAGGGCAGTTCTTC	CASSPGTRGIGQFF
TRBV6-2/TRBV6-3	TRBJ1-6	.	few	TGTGCCAGCAGTTATCGCGGACAGCTTAATTCACCCCTCCACTTT	CASSYRGQLNSPLHF
TRBV7-9	TRBJ1-1	TRBD1	few	TGTGCCAGCAGCTTAGGGCAGGGGGTGAACACTGAAGCTTTCTTT	CASSLGQGVNTEAFF
TRBV5-6	TRBJ2-1	TRBD1	.	TGTGCCAGCAGCCGGGACAGCCGAGGATACAATGAGCAGTTCTTC	CASSRDSRGYNEQFF
TRBV28	TRBJ2-1	.	once	TGTGCCAGCAGTTTCGGCGGACTTTGGGATGAGCAGTTCTTC	CASSFGGLWDEQFF
TRBV2	TRBJ2-5	TRBD2	.	TGTGCCAGCAGCGCGGGAGACCAAGAGACCCAGTACTTC	CASSAGDQETQYF
TRBV3-1	TRBJ2-2	.	.	TGTGCCAGCAGCCAACGGAGTAGCGGGAACACCGGGGAGCTGTTTTTT	CASSQRSSGNTGELFF
TRBV3-1	TRBJ2-7	.	.	TGTGCCAGCAGCCATGGGAACAGGGAGTACTACGAGCAGTACTTC	CASSHGNREYYEQYF
TRBV20-1	TRBJ2-3	.	many	TGCACCCAAAAAAGCACAGATACGCAGTATTTT	CTQKSTDTQYF
TRBV11-2	TRBJ2-6	.	.	TGTGCCAGCTCGACCGGCCACTCTGGGGCCAACGTCCTGACTTTC	CASSTGHSGANVLTF
TRBV20-1	TRBJ2-3	.	.	TGCAGTGCTAGCAGGGGGGGACCAGCCCAGGATACGCAGTATTTT	CSASRGGPAQDTQYF
TRBV27	TRBJ2-7	.	.	TGTGCCAGCAGTTTACCGGTCGGGTTTCCCTACGAGCAGTACTTC	CASSLPVGFPYEQYF
TRBV2	TRBJ2-2	.	many	TGTGCCAGCAGCTATACAGGGACCCCCGGGGAGCTGTTTTTT	CASSYTGTPGELFF
TRBV28	TRBJ2-1	.	few	TGTGCCAGCAGCGCAACGGGGGCGACCATTATTGGGGGGTTCTTC	CASSATGATIIGGFF
TRBV13	TRBJ2-6	.	few	TGTGCCAGCAGCGACTCCTACTCTGGGGCCAACGTCCTGACTTTC	CASSDSYSGANVLTF
TRBV20-1	TRBJ1-4	TRBD1	.	TGCAGTGCTTGTGGACAGGGAAGAGAAAAACTGTTTTTT	CSACGQGREKLFF
TRBV5-1	TRBJ1-1	.	few	TGCGCCAGCAGCTTGTCTGGTCGACACACTGAAGCTTTCTTT	CASSLSGRHTEAFF
TRBV3-1	TRBJ2-2	TRBD2	.	TGTGCCAGCAGCACCCGGGGAGCGGGATCCGGGGAGCTGTTTTTT	CASSTRGAGSGELFF
TRBV27	TRBJ2-7	TRBD2	few	TGTGCCAGCAGTTTAATTGCTAGCGGGAGGACCTACGAGCAGTACTTC	CASSLIASGRTYEQYF
TRBV14	TRBJ1-1	.	.	TGTGCCAGCAGCCAAGAATTAAGCACTGAAGCTTTCTTT	CASSQELSTEAFF
TRBV25-1	TRBJ2-7	.	.	TGTGCCAGCAGTGAATCTGACAGCTCCTACGAGCAGTACTTC	CASSESDSSYEQYF
TRBV12-3/TRBV12-4	TRBJ1-5	.	.	TGTGCCAGCAGGAAACAGGGATGGGGCAATCAGCCCCAGCATTTT	CASRKQGWGNQPQHF
TRBV28	TRBJ2-1	.	.	TGTGCCAGCAGTTCGCTGACGGGGGTCGTGTTCTTC	CASSSLTGVVFF
TRBV20-1	TRBJ2-7	TRBD1	.	TGCAGTGCTAGGGACAGGGGGGACTACGAGCAGTACTTC	CSARDRGDYEQYF
TRBV6-5	TRBJ2-4	.	few	TGTGCCAGCAGTTACTCGATGGCAGGGGTCAAAAACATTCAGTACTTC	CASSYSMAGVKNIQYF
TRBV5-1	TRBJ1-1	TRBD1	.	TGCGCCAGCAGCTTGGGGCAGGGGGCAAGAGAGAACACTGAAGCTTTCTTT	CASSLGQGARENTEAFF
TRBV28	TRBJ1-4	.	few	TGTGCCAGCATGGGCAGAGTCAATGAAAAACTGTTTTTT	CASMGRVNEKLFF
TRBV7-8	TRBJ2-3	TRBD2	.	TGTGCCAGCAGCTCCCGCACCCGTAGCGGGAGCGCAGATACGCAGTATTTT	CASSSRTRSGSADTQYF
TRBV20-1	TRBJ2-1	.	.	TGCAGTGCCCCAGAGAATGTTCGGTACAATGAGCAGTTCTTC	CSAPENVRYNEQFF
TRBV5-1	TRBJ2-2	.	many	TGCGCCAGCAGCTTATCAACAGGACCGTCCTCCGGGGAGCTGTTTTTT	CASSLSTGPSSGELFF
TRBV9	TRBJ2-1	.	few	TGTGCCAGCAGCGGCCGTAGCGCAGAGCAGTTCTTC	CASSGRSAEQFF
TRBV28	TRBJ2-7	.	many	TGTGCCAGCAGCCATCCCTCGGTCGACAGCTACGAGCAGTACTTC	CASSHPSVDSYEQYF
TRBV7-2	TRBJ2-5	TRBD1	few	TGTGCCAGCAGCTTAGCGGGGACAGGGGGACAAGAGACCCAGTACTTC	CASSLAGTGGQETQYF
TRBV6-1	TRBJ1-5	.	once	TGTGCCAGCAGGAAACAGGGTCTCGGCAATCAGCCCCAGCATTTT	CASRKQGLGNQPQHF
TRBV18	TRBJ2-3	TRBD2	few	TGTGCCAGCTCCCAGGGCGGGAGGTATCCAGATACGCAGTATTTT	CASSQGGRYPDTQYF